Described below is a single T cell receptor beta chain sequence and its context. Some clones are missing from TCRdb's copy, which holds only in-frame ones; the method was immunoSEQ multiplex PCR. The sample yields approximately 220,000 clones, about 86% seen once. V was cut by 2 bases and J by 6 bases, with 11 bases left in between. The CDR3 loop spans 13 amino acids. Germline-derived CDR1 and CDR2 are MNHNS and SASEGT. These data are taken from a study of blood T cell repertoires in COVID-19. The sequencing input was PBMCs or T cells enriched from blood (not recorded which). The TCR comes from a woman aged 40 to 50 with acute COVID-19. The chain couples TRBV6-1 to TRBJ2-7; D is ambiguous. The CDR3 DNA reads as TGTGCCAGCAGTGAATTGGTAGAGAGCGAGCAGTACTTC. Translated: CASSELVESEQYF.